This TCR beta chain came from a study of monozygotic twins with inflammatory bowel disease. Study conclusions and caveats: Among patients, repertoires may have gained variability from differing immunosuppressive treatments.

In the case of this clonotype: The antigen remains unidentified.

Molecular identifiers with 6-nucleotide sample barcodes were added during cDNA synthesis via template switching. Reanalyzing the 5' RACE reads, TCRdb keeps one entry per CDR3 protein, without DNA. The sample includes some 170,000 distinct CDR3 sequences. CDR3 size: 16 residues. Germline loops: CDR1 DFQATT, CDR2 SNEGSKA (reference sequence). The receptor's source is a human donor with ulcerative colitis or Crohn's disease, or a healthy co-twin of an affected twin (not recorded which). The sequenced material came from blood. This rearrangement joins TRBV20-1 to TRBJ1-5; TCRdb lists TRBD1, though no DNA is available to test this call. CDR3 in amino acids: CSALLGGGGSNQPQHF.